This is a list of T cell receptor beta chains from one sample in a study of shared T cell receptors in the human thymus. The protocol was immunoSEQ multiplex PCR, while the TCRdb copy is restricted to in-frame clones and leaves out a portion. This sample has about 610,000 clones, with roughly 90% found just once. The sample also formed part of further work on human thymus T cells.

Input material: thymocytes. These TCRs come from a boy in the first two years of life with a congenital heart defect. The CDR3 runs from the conserved cysteine through the conserved F or W. D genes are given only for firm matches. Not all rows give a size; the values are once, few, many and, for expanded clones, a class.

TRBD1,TRBV7-3,-,TRBJ2-1,CASSWGTGLSGEQFF,TGTGCCAGCAGCTGGGGGACAGGCCTATCTGGTGAGCAGTTCTTC
-,TRBV7-2,-,TRBJ1-2,CASSLASRVGGHYGYTF,TGTGCCAGCAGCTTAGCCTCCCGGGTGGGGGGGCACTATGGCTACACCTTC
-,TRBV19,-,TRBJ2-2,CASSTSVWAGELFF,TGTGCCAGTAGTACTAGCGTATGGGCCGGGGAGCTGTTTTTT
TRBD1,TRBV6-5,once,TRBJ1-6,CASSWGTGDNSPLHF,TGTGCCAGCAGTTGGGGGACAGGAGATAATTCACCCCTCCACTTT
TRBD2,TRBV4-3,-,TRBJ2-1,CASSQGLAAANEQFF,TGCGCCAGCAGCCAAGGACTAGCGGCAGCCAATGAGCAGTTCTTC
TRBD1,TRBV30,once,TRBJ2-6,CAWSDNRQGEGSSGANVLTF,TGTGCCTGGAGCGATAACAGACAGGGGGAAGGGTCCTCTGGGGCCAACGTCCTGACTTTC
TRBD1,TRBV5-4,-,TRBJ1-4,CASSSGTGRANEKLFF,TGTGCCAGCAGCTCTGGGACAGGGAGGGCTAATGAAAAACTGTTTTTT
-,TRBV7-8,once,TRBJ2-7,CASSLMTGRYEQYF,TGTGCCAGCAGCTTGATGACAGGCCGGTACGAGCAGTACTTC
TRBD1,TRBV9,-,TRBJ2-4,CASSAGQGLVAKNIQYF,TGTGCCAGCAGCGCCGGACAGGGGTTGGTAGCCAAAAACATTCAGTACTTC
TRBD1,TRBV28,-,TRBJ1-2,CASSSPYYRGQEFQF,TGTGCCAGCAGTTCCCCCTATTACCGGGGACAGGAGTTTCAATTC
-,TRBV12-2,-,TRBJ2-5,CASRLGFSGNQETQYF,TGTGCAAGTCGCTTAGGATTTAGCGGGAACCAAGAGACCCAGTACTTC
-,TRBV15,-,TRBJ2-3,CATSRGGGQRELADTQYF,TGTGCCACCAGCAGAGGGGGGGGACAACGGGAGTTGGCAGATACGCAGTATTTT
-,TRBV11-2,-,TRBJ2-1,CASSSRGYNEQFF,TGTGCCAGCAGCAGTCGGGGATACAATGAGCAGTTCTTC
-,TRBV4-3,-,TRBJ1-4,CASSPQDRFGEKLFF,TGCGCCAGCAGCCCCCAAGACAGGTTTGGTGAAAAACTGTTTTTT
TRBD2,TRBV7-7,-,TRBJ2-2,CASTRGGTSNTGELFF,TGTGCTAGCACCCGGGGGGGGACTTCGAACACCGGGGAGCTGTTTTTT
TRBD1,TRBV28,-,TRBJ2-6,CASSPRDRGETGANVLTF,TGTGCCAGCAGCCCCAGGGACAGGGGAGAGACTGGGGCCAACGTCCTGACTTTC
-,TRBV15,-,TRBJ2-2,CATSRGAGRELSGELFF,TGTGCCACCAGCAGAGGGGCCGGACGGGAGCTTTCTGGGGAGCTGTTTTTT
-,TRBV5-6,once,TRBJ1-1,CASSLKLDRLEAFF,TGTGCCAGCAGCTTAAAGTTGGACAGACTGGAGGCTTTCTTT
-,TRBV28,-,TRBJ2-7,CASTKTGAGYEQYF,TGTGCCAGCACCAAGACAGGAGCAGGGTACGAGCAGTACTTC
-,TRBV5-6,few,TRBJ1-1,CASSSRGTEAFF,TGTGCCAGCAGCTCAAGGGGGACTGAAGCTTTCTTT
TRBD1,TRBV27,-,TRBJ2-4,CASSPRDSKNIQYF,TGTGCCAGCAGTCCCCGGGACAGCAAAAACATTCAGTACTTC
-,TRBV10-3,-,TRBJ2-3,CAIRPQGRATDTQYF,TGTGCCATCAGGCCCCAAGGCAGGGCTACAGATACGCAGTATTTT
-,TRBV6-1,-,TRBJ2-7,CASSGPPVGEAYEQYF,TGTGCCAGCAGTGGGCCCCCAGTTGGTGAGGCCTACGAGCAGTACTTC
TRBD2,TRBV11-3,-,TRBJ2-3,CASSETSGRTDTQYF,TGTGCCAGCAGCGAGACTAGCGGACGCACAGATACGCAGTATTTT
-,TRBV6-5,-,TRBJ2-5,CASSRRDSQETQYF,TGTGCCAGCAGTCGCCGGGACTCCCAAGAGACCCAGTACTTC
TRBD2,TRBV7-9,-,TRBJ2-3,CASSISSGRRSTDTQYF,TGTGCCAGCAGCATATCTAGCGGGAGGAGAAGCACAGATACGCAGTATTTT
TRBD2,TRBV4-3,-,TRBJ2-3,CASSQATGGLDTQYF,TGCGCCAGCAGCCAAGCGACGGGAGGGTTAGATACGCAGTATTTT
-,TRBV11-2,-,TRBJ2-7,CASSLDPAYEQYF,TGTGCCAGCAGCTTAGACCCGGCCTACGAGCAGTACTTC
TRBD2,TRBV5-6,once,TRBJ2-3,CASSFSGRAVDTQYF,TGTGCCAGCAGCTTTAGCGGGAGGGCCGTAGATACGCAGTATTTT
-,TRBV27,-,TRBJ1-1,CASSLHRASNTEAFF,TGTGCCAGCAGTTTACACAGGGCGTCGAACACTGAAGCTTTCTTT
TRBD1,TRBV10-3,-,TRBJ1-2,CAISVDRGTIGYTF,TGTGCCATCAGTGTGGACAGGGGAACTATTGGCTACACCTTC
TRBD1,TRBV7-6,-,TRBJ2-3,CASSPGQGGDTQYF,TGTGCCAGCAGCCCAGGACAGGGAGGAGATACGCAGTATTTT
TRBD1,TRBV6-5,-,TRBJ2-7,CASSNQGDDEQYF,TGTGCCAGCAGTAACCAGGGGGACGACGAGCAGTACTTC
-,TRBV6-4,-,TRBJ2-2,CASSDLVPPGELFF,TGTGCCAGCAGTGACCTAGTCCCTCCCGGGGAGCTGTTTTTT
TRBD1,TRBV28,-,TRBJ1-5,CASRLDRRSNQPQHF,TGTGCCAGCAGACTGGACAGGAGAAGCAATCAGCCCCAGCATTTT
-,TRBV5-1,once,TRBJ2-2,CASSFLRGHRTGELFF,TGCGCCAGCAGCTTTCTCCGGGGACACCGCACCGGGGAGCTGTTTTTT
TRBD1,TRBV18,once,TRBJ1-2,CASSPPTRGHDYGYTF,TGTGCCAGCTCACCGCCTACCAGGGGGCACGACTATGGCTACACCTTC
TRBD1,TRBV4-1,-,TRBJ2-3,CASSPGTDTDTQYF,TGCGCCAGCAGTCCCGGGACAGACACAGATACGCAGTATTTT
TRBD2,TRBV15,-,TRBJ2-3,CATSRDDWRGATDTQYF,TGTGCCACCAGCAGAGATGATTGGCGGGGGGCCACAGATACGCAGTATTTT
TRBD1,TRBV28,-,TRBJ2-3,CASSLISPGQGQKTDTQYF,TGTGCCAGCAGTTTAATTTCCCCCGGACAGGGGCAAAAAACAGATACGCAGTATTTT
-,TRBV2,-,TRBJ2-1,CASTNGVEPFF,TGTGCCAGCACCAACGGAGTGGAGCCGTTCTTC
TRBD1,TRBV9,few,TRBJ1-2,CASSVGQGATNYGYTF,TGTGCCAGCAGCGTAGGCCAGGGGGCTACTAACTATGGCTACACCTTC
-,TRBV7-2,once,TRBJ1-1,CASSFLGGGTEAFF,TGTGCCAGCAGCTTCTTGGGAGGAGGCACTGAAGCTTTCTTT
TRBD1,TRBV28,once,TRBJ1-1,CASSSGRDRDETEAFF,TGTGCCAGCAGTTCCGGCCGGGACAGGGATGAGACTGAAGCTTTCTTT
-,TRBV5-1,-,TRBJ1-1,CASSPVGRGNTEAFF,TGCGCCAGCAGCCCCGTGGGGAGGGGAAACACTGAAGCTTTCTTT
-,TRBV5-6,-,TRBJ2-3,CASSFTSPNSSTDTQYF,TGTGCCAGCAGCTTTACTAGTCCGAACTCTAGCACAGATACGCAGTATTTT
TRBD1,TRBV6-6,-,TRBJ2-7,CASSSGTGGYEQYF,TGTGCCAGCAGCTCCGGGACAGGGGGATACGAGCAGTACTTC
-,TRBV25-1,-,TRBJ1-1,CASSESRGAKNTEAFF,TGTGCCAGCAGTGAAAGCCGGGGGGCGAAGAACACTGAAGCTTTCTTT
TRBD1,TRBV11-2,-,TRBJ2-7,CASGYRDRAHEQYF,TGTGCCAGCGGTTACCGGGACAGGGCCCACGAGCAGTACTTC
TRBD1,TRBV4-1,-,TRBJ2-1,CASSPGGATYNEQFF,TGCGCCAGCAGCCCAGGGGGTGCCACCTACAATGAGCAGTTCTTC
-,TRBV11-1,-,TRBJ2-7,CASSGSRDRSYEQYF,TGTGCCAGCAGCGGCAGCAGGGATAGATCCTACGAGCAGTACTTC
-,TRBV5-1,-,TRBJ2-7,CASSLGEGEQYF,TGCGCCAGCAGCTTGGGAGAGGGCGAGCAGTACTTC
-,TRBV5-6,-,TRBJ1-2,CASSPEQCCGYTF,TGTGCCAGCAGCCCGGAACAGTGCTGCGGCTACACCTTC
-,TRBV20-1,-,TRBJ2-7,CSARSSREQYF,TGCAGTGCAAGGAGTTCTCGGGAGCAGTACTTC
TRBD2,TRBV4-2,-,TRBJ2-1,CASSQGARERRNEQFF,TGTGCCAGCAGCCAAGGTGCGCGGGAGAGAAGGAATGAGCAGTTCTTC
TRBD2,TRBV27,-,TRBJ2-7,CASSPGLAVAYEQYF,TGTGCCAGCAGCCCCGGACTAGCGGTTGCCTACGAGCAGTACTTC
-,TRBV4-3,-,TRBJ1-2,CASSQGESESVYGYTF,TGCGCCAGCAGCCAAGGGGAGTCCGAGAGCGTCTATGGCTACACCTTC
TRBD2,TRBV7-8,-,TRBJ2-2,CASSSGLANTGELFF,TGTGCCAGCAGCTCGGGACTAGCAAACACCGGGGAGCTGTTTTTT
-,TRBV7-6,-,TRBJ2-7,CASSPRPRDDSYEQYF,TGTGCCAGCAGCCCCCGTCCAAGAGATGACTCCTACGAGCAGTACTTC
TRBD1,TRBV14,-,TRBJ2-1,CASSQGGTVPYNEQFF,TGTGCCAGCAGCCAAGGAGGGACAGTCCCCTACAATGAGCAGTTCTTC